The 11 T cell receptor beta chains below all came from one sample that was sequenced in a study of cytotoxic CD8 clonotypes in ibrutinib-treated CLL. TCRdb keeps only in-frame clones here, not all; method: immunoSEQ multiplex PCR. The sample lists 250,000 to 350,000 clones, about 72% occurring once. The sample in question was PBMCs, obtained at disease progression, from a patient treated with ibrutinib. These receptors were taken from a human donor with chronic lymphocytic leukemia.

The V gene is TRBV2, the J gene TRBJ2-5, with TRBD2 as a possible D gene (5 bases). The CDR3 covers 13 residues. The V end was cut by 7 bases, the J end by 5 bases, with 14 bases between. Germline V gene lookup returns CDR1 SNHLY and CDR2 FYNNEI. CDR3 sequence reads: CASTFRDSETQYF. In nucleotides, the CDR3 is TGTGCCAGCACATTCCGGGATAGCGAGACCCAGTACTTC.

This chain links TRBV6-1 with TRBJ2-7, with a weak D call TRBD1 (6 bases). Germline V gene sequence: CDR1 MNHNS, CDR2 SASEGT. V was clipped by 6 bases and J by 9 bases, with 18 bases between them. The CDR3 sequence is 13 residues long. The CDR3 coding sequence is TGTGCCAGCAGGCCCGGGACACTATTAGGGCAGTACTTC. This encodes CASRPGTLLGQYF.

The V and J genes are TRBV11-2 and TRBJ2-5, with 9 bases fitting TRBD1. The V segment lost 5 bases and the J segment 11 bases; nucleotides outside the gene matches: 3. Germline-derived CDR1 and CDR2 are SGHAT and FQNNGV. The CDR3 is 11 amino acids. CDR3 protein: CASSTGTGQYF. The DNA of the CDR3 is TGTGCCAGCAGCACGGGGACAGGGCAGTACTTC.

This rearrangement joins TRBV14 to TRBJ1-4; 7 bases align to TRBD1. V trimming: 4 bases; J trimming: 10 bases; junction bases outside the gene matches: 12. CDR1 and CDR2 (germline): SGHDN, FVKESK. CDR3 length: 15 amino acids. CDR3 region: CASSPLGQGEGKLFF. The CDR3 DNA reads TGTGCCAGCAGCCCCCTAGGGCAGGGGGAGGGAAAACTGTTTTTT.

This clone was counted only a few times. V usage is TRBV28 and J usage is TRBJ1-6; D gene ambiguous. Germline V gives CDR1 MDHEN, CDR2 SYDVKM. The CDR3 spans 13 residues. Trimming removed 3 bases from V and 9 bases from J, with 9 bases in between. CDR3 DNA: TGTGCCAGCAGTTTCGGGTTGCGTTCACCCCTCCACTTT. This sequence encodes CASSFGLRSPLHF.

The J gene is TRBJ1-4, the V gene TRBV2; D is ambiguous. CDR1 is SNHLY, CDR2 FYNNEI, per germline. Trimming removed 3 bases from V and 11 bases from J, with 16 bases in between. The CDR3 is made up of 14 amino acids. This chain's CDR3 is CASSDDPPVGKLFF. Written as DNA, the CDR3 is TGTGCCAGCAGTGATGACCCCCCAGTGGGGAAACTGTTTTTT. Based on the CDR3 plus reference TRBV2 and TRBJ1-4, the full variable domain is EPEVTQTPSHQVTQMGQEVILRCVPISNHLYFYWYRQILGQKVEFLVSFYNNEISEKSEIFDDQFSVERPDGSNFTLKIRSTKLEDSAMYFCASSDDPPVGKLFFGSGTQLSVL.

The chain has TRBV5-1 and TRBJ1-5, with D tentatively TRBD1 (6 bases). Per the germline V gene, CDR1 is SGHRS and CDR2 is YFSETQ. Trimming shortened V by 0 bases and J by 5 bases, and 15 bases separated the two germline ends. The CDR3 sequence is 16 residues long. CDR3 region: CASSLARGPGDQPQHF. Written as DNA, the CDR3 is TGCGCCAGCAGCTTGGCCCGGGGACCAGGGGATCAGCCCCAGCATTTT.

The chain recombines TRBV19 with TRBJ2-7, with TRBD1 matching 8 bases. Trimming took 0 bases from V and 6 from J; bases not matched to a gene: 10. The CDR3 totals 16 residues. Per germline, CDR1 LNHDA and CDR2 SQIVND (reference sequence). DNA for the CDR3: TGTGCCAGTAGTATAGATCCGTTTCAGGGGGCTGTCGAGCAGTACTTC. As protein: CASSIDPFQGAVEQYF.

The gene calls are TRBV1 and TRBJ2-1; the table's D gene call, TRBD2, was not cross checked with the DNA. TRBV1 is shown as a pseudogene. The CDR3 consists of 19 residues. The CDR3 here is CTVLRTSGREAGSYNEQFF. CDR3 nucleotides: TGCACCGTGCTTCGGACTAGCGGGAGGGAGGCCGGCTCCTACAATGAGCAGTTCTTC.

CDR3 sequence: CASSPESTDTQYF. The CDR3 nucleotides are TGTGCCAGCTCACCAGAATCCACAGATACGCAGTATTTT. V is TRBV18 and J is TRBJ2-3, with D unclear. Looked up from germline, CDR1 is KGHSH and CDR2 is LQKENI. The CDR3 covers 13 residues. V dropped 2 bases and J dropped 2 bases, with 5 bases sitting between them.

The rearrangement joins TRBV4-3 to TRBJ1-1; a weak D match, TRBD1 (5 bases). The V end was cut by 2 bases, the J end by 9 bases, with 13 bases between. Germline lookup yields CDR1 LGHNA and CDR2 YSLEER. The CDR3 extends over 13 amino acids. CDR3 sequence: CASSQWTLGQAFF. The CDR3 DNA follows: TGCGCCAGCAGCCAATGGACATTAGGACAAGCTTTCTTT.